The clone carrying this T cell receptor (beta chain) came up many times. The antigen remains undetermined. This record comes from a study of T cells in Graves' hyperthyroidism and ophthalmopathy. Findings and caveats of the study: Before onset, by a median of approximately 6.8 months, the model predicted ophthalmopathy.

Unmatched junction bases numbered 4, after V lost 6 bases and J lost 6 bases. Germline loops: CDR1 DFQATT, CDR2 SNEGSKA (reference sequence). The CDR3 is 13 amino acids. Amplified regions were TCR beta CDR3 sequences from RNA transcripts. The TCR CDR3 was amplified in a first-round RT-PCR using the HTBI primer set. A single record per CDR3 protein comes from TCRdb applying MiXCR to the multiplex PCR reads. The profile shows hundreds of thousands of distinct CDR3 sequences, around 22% of them singletons. This chain connects TRBV20-1 to TRBJ2-7, with 14 bases fitting TRBD2. Sequencing was performed on blood. The source is a woman in her twenties or thirties with Graves' ophthalmopathy. The CDR3 region has the DNA TGCAGTGCCCCCGGACTAGCGGGGGGCGAGCAGTACTTC. This gives the protein CSAPGLAGGEQYF.